The rows below give T cell receptor beta chains drawn from one sample of a study of T cells after posttransplantation cyclophosphamide. Sequencing was performed with immunoSEQ multiplex PCR; in TCRdb, only in-frame clones are kept and a portion is missing. The sample yields about 24,000 clones, more than 80% seen once. The sequencing used PBMCs, collected after an allogeneic stem cell transplant with a calcineurin inhibitor and methotrexate. The receptors were sampled from a female patient aged 50-59 years who received an allogeneic stem cell transplant from an unrelated donor, was CMV-positive, and had chronic GVHD only. A subset of T cells may come from the graft donor. Both conserved end residues are part of each CDR3. D genes are given only for firm matches. For some rows the clone size is stated as once, few or many, or as a class when expanded; others skip it.

v_call	j_call	clone_size	cdr3_length	d_call	cdr3_nt	cdr3_aa
TRBV5-1	TRBJ2-1	-	15	TRBD1	TGCGCCAGCAGCTTGGGGACAGGGAATTCTTATGAGCAGTTCTTC	CASSLGTGNSYEQFF
TRBV5-1	TRBJ2-5	-	15	TRBD1	TGCGCCAGCAGCTTGGGAGGGACAGTCCAAGAGACCCAGTACTTC	CASSLGGTVQETQYF
TRBV7-2	TRBJ2-4	-	14	-	TGTGCCACCGGACAGAGCGTAGCCAAAAACATTCAGTACTTC	CATGQSVAKNIQYF
TRBV7-6	TRBJ1-6	-	15	-	TGTGCCAGCAGCTTAGCGCGACAGGCTAATTCACCCCTCCACTTT	CASSLARQANSPLHF
TRBV19	TRBJ1-5	-	13	-	TGTGCCAGTAGTTTCATCGGAGGTCAGCCCCAGCATTTT	CASSFIGGQPQHF
TRBV28	TRBJ2-7	-	12	TRBD1	TGTGCCAGCCGGGACAGTCTGTACGAGCAGTACTTC	CASRDSLYEQYF
TRBV15	TRBJ1-2	once	13	-	TGTGCCACCAGCAGCGAGTTGGGCAGGGCCTACACCTTC	CATSSELGRAYTF
TRBV7-8	TRBJ2-1	-	16	TRBD2	TGTGCCAGCAGCCGCAGACTAGCAGGTGCCTACAATGAGCAGTTCTTC	CASSRRLAGAYNEQFF
TRBV6-1	TRBJ1-5	-	14	TRBD1	TGTGCCAGCAGCGTGGGACAGGACAATCAGCCCCAGCATTTT	CASSVGQDNQPQHF
TRBV2	TRBJ1-5	-	15	-	TGTGCCAGCAGTGAAGCAGGGGGGGGGAATCAGCCCCAGCATTTT	CASSEAGGGNQPQHF
TRBV11-2	TRBJ1-4	-	16	TRBD1	TGTGCCAGCAGCCATCGAACCGGGACAGCTAATGAAAAACTGTTTTTT	CASSHRTGTANEKLFF
TRBV5-4	TRBJ1-2	-	14	TRBD1	TGTGCCAGCAGCGGTAACAGGGGGAACTATGGCTACACCTTC	CASSGNRGNYGYTF
TRBV5-1	TRBJ2-2	-	16	-	TGCGCCAGCAGCTTGAATGCGGGGACGAACACCGGGGAGCTGTTTTTT	CASSLNAGTNTGELFF
TRBV4-2	TRBJ1-5	-	16	-	TGTGCCAGCAGCCAAGGGATCAGGGAGGGGAATCAGCCCCAGCATTTT	CASSQGIREGNQPQHF
TRBV5-1	TRBJ2-1	-	16	-	TGCGCCAGCAGCTTGTTATCTAGCCACCCCTACAATGAGCAGTTCTTC	CASSLLSSHPYNEQFF
TRBV28	TRBJ1-1	few	16	TRBD1	TGTGCCAGCAGTGGAGGGACAGGGGTATCGAACACTGAAGCTTTCTTT	CASSGGTGVSNTEAFF
TRBV5-6	TRBJ2-3	-	16	TRBD2	TGTGCCAGCAGCTTGCCCAGCGGGAGGGCCGAAGATACGCAGTATTTT	CASSLPSGRAEDTQYF
TRBV20-1	TRBJ2-7	-	11	-	TGCAGTGCTAGACAGTCCTACGAGCAGTACTTC	CSARQSYEQYF
TRBV30	TRBJ1-5	-	15	-	TGTGCCTGGGGACGGGGTAGATTTAGCAATCAGCCCCAGCATTTT	CAWGRGRFSNQPQHF
TRBV11-2	TRBJ1-2	-	15	TRBD1	TGTGCCAGCAGCACCGTCTCAGGGGGTAAACGCGGCTACACCTTC	CASSTVSGGKRGYTF
TRBV5-4	TRBJ2-7	-	16	TRBD2	TGTGCCAGCAGCTTTCGGGCTAGCGGGAGGTTAAACGAGCAGTACTTC	CASSFRASGRLNEQYF
TRBV18	TRBJ1-3	-	16	-	TGTGCCAGCTCACCAAACGGGCGGGCTACTGGAAACACCATATATTTT	CASSPNGRATGNTIYF
TRBV7-2	TRBJ1-1	-	14	TRBD1	TGTGCCAGCAGCGGCAACTCCGGGACAGGGACAGCTTTCTTT	CASSGNSGTGTAFF
TRBV7-3	TRBJ1-2	once	12	-	TGTGCCAGCAGCGCCACAGTTGGTGGCTACACCTTC	CASSATVGGYTF
TRBV5-4	TRBJ2-3	once	15	-	TGTGCCAGCAGCTTGAATTGGGACAACACAGATACGCAGTATTTT	CASSLNWDNTDTQYF
TRBV28	TRBJ2-7	-	11	-	TGTGCCAGCAGTTTACAAAACGAGCAGTACTTC	CASSLQNEQYF
TRBV4-3	TRBJ1-2	medium-sized	15	-	TGCGCCAGCAGCAACACAGGGAGTTCTAACTATGGCTACACCTTC	CASSNTGSSNYGYTF
TRBV29-1	TRBJ1-1	-	15	-	TGCAGCGTTGGGGACCGACAGGAGTTGAGGTCTGAAGCTTTCTTT	CSVGDRQELRSEAFF
TRBV30	TRBJ2-7	-	13	TRBD1	TGTGCCTGGATGACAGGGGGCTCTTACGAGCAGTACTTC	CAWMTGGSYEQYF
TRBV27	TRBJ1-5	-	17	-	TGTGCCAGCAGTTTTCTTTTTGAGGGTCATAGCAATCAGCCCCAGCATTTT	CASSFLFEGHSNQPQHF
TRBV10-3	TRBJ2-6	-	16	-	TGTGCCATCAACCTCGCGGCAGAATCTGGGGCCAACGTCCTGACTTTC	CAINLAAESGANVLTF
TRBV19	TRBJ1-5	-	15	TRBD1	TGTGCCAGTAGTCCCTGGACAGGTAATGATCAGCCCCAGCATTTT	CASSPWTGNDQPQHF
TRBV5-1	TRBJ1-1	-	14	-	TGCGCCAGCAGCTTTGGGGGGAGTAACACTGAAGCTTTCTTT	CASSFGGSNTEAFF
TRBV5-6	TRBJ2-1	-	14	-	TGTGCCAGCAGCGGGCTCACACCTTACAATGAGCAGTTCTTC	CASSGLTPYNEQFF
TRBV4-3	TRBJ2-4	few	14	-	TGCGCCAGCAGCCAAGATCACTCGGGGAGGATTCAGTACTTC	CASSQDHSGRIQYF
TRBV4-1	TRBJ2-7	-	15	TRBD2	TGCGCCAGCAGCCACGGACTAGCGGGAACCTACGAGCAGTACTTC	CASSHGLAGTYEQYF
TRBV18	TRBJ1-5	-	15	-	TGTGCCAGCTCACTCCAGGGTTTCGGCAATCAGCCCCAGCATTTT	CASSLQGFGNQPQHF
TRBV27	TRBJ1-2	-	17	TRBD1	TGTGCCAGCAGCCCTTTTCATTTGGGACAGGGGGACTATGGCTACACCTTC	CASSPFHLGQGDYGYTF
TRBV5-1	TRBJ2-1	-	14	-	TGCGCCAGCAGCTTGGCCCCTTACAGGGATGAGCAGTTCTTC	CASSLAPYRDEQFF
TRBV29-1	TRBJ2-5	-	14	TRBD2	TGCAGCGTTGAATTAGCGGGAGGGCCGGAGACCCAGTACTTC	CSVELAGGPETQYF
TRBV10-3	TRBJ1-1	few	18	TRBD1	TGTGCCATCAGTGAGTCGAGGACTACAGGGGGCTTCGGCACTGAAGCTTTCTTT	CAISESRTTGGFGTEAFF
TRBV7-9	TRBJ1-2	-	12	-	TGTGCCATCTTCCCGGGGTTGTATGGCTACACCTTC	CAIFPGLYGYTF
TRBV5-1	TRBJ2-7	-	14	-	TGCGCCAGCAGCTTGGGACTAATTTCCTACGAGCAGTACTTC	CASSLGLISYEQYF
TRBV11-3	TRBJ2-2	-	15	-	TGTGCCAGCAGCTTAAGCGGTTCGAACACCGGGGAGCTGTTTTTT	CASSLSGSNTGELFF
TRBV7-3	TRBJ2-1	-	15	TRBD2	TGTGCCAGCAGTTCGACTAGCGGGATCTACAATGAGCAGTTCTTC	CASSSTSGIYNEQFF
TRBV11-3	TRBJ2-1	-	17	-	TGTGCCAGCAGCCTTAGGGTCGGGACACCCATATACAATGAGCAGTTCTTC	CASSLRVGTPIYNEQFF
TRBV9	TRBJ1-5	-	13	TRBD1	TGTGCCAGCAGTACAGGGGGCGTTCAGCCCCAGCATTTT	CASSTGGVQPQHF
TRBV4-1	TRBJ2-3	-	16	TRBD2	TGCGCCAGCAGCCGGGTTCGCGGGAGTGGGACAGATACGCAGTATTTT	CASSRVRGSGTDTQYF
TRBV9	TRBJ2-1	-	15	TRBD2	TGTGCCAGCAGCGTAGGCGGGAGGGCGTACAATGAGCAGTTCTTC	CASSVGGRAYNEQFF
TRBV23-1	TRBJ1-5	-	18	-	TGCGCCAGCAGTCAATCTGGAGCGGGCCTACACCTCAATCAGCCCCAGCATTTT	CASSQSGAGLHLNQPQHF
TRBV5-6	TRBJ2-1	few	14	-	TGTGCCAGCAGCGTCAGCGGCCCCCGCAATGAGCAGTTCTTC	CASSVSGPRNEQFF